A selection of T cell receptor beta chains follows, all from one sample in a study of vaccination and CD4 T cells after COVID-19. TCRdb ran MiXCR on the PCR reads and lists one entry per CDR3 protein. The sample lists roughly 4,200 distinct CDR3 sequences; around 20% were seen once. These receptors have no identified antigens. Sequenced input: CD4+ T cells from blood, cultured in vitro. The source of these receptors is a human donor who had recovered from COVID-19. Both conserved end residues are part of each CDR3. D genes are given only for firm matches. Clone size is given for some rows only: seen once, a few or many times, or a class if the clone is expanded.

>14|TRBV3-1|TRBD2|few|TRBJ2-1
TGTGCCAGCAGCCTGGTAGCGGGGGTGAATGAGCAGTTCTTC
CASSLVAGVNEQFF
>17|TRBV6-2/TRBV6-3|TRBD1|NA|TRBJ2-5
TGTGCCAGCAGTTCGGGACAGGCGGGACTCGTAGGAGAGACCCAGTACTTC
CASSSGQAGLVGETQYF
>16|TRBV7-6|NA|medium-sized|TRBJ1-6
TGTGCCAGCAGCTTATCCGGACCTATCTATAATTCACCCCTCCACTTT
CASSLSGPIYNSPLHF
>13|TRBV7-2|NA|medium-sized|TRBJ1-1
TGTGCCAGCAGGGAAGCCGGGAACACTGAAGCTTTCTTT
CASREAGNTEAFF
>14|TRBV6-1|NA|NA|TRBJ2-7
TGTGCCAGCAAAGAATCGGGCACCCCCTACGAGCAGTACTTC
CASKESGTPYEQYF
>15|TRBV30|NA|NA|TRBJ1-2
TGTGCCTGGAGTGTCCCTAGCGGGACTCCCTATGGCTACACCTTC
CAWSVPSGTPYGYTF
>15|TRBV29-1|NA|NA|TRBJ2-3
TGCAGCGTTGAAGCCCCGGGGCAGGGGCCAGATACGCAGTATTTT
CSVEAPGQGPDTQYF
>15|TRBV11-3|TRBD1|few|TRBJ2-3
TGTGCCAGCAGCCCGAGTGGACAGGGGCCAGATACGCAGTATTTT
CASSPSGQGPDTQYF
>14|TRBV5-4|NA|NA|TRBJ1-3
TGTGCCAGCAGCCCCGAGGGCTCTGGAAACACCATATATTTT
CASSPEGSGNTIYF
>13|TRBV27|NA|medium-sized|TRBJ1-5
TGTGCCAGCAGTTTACGGGGCAATCAGCCCCAGCATTTT
CASSLRGNQPQHF
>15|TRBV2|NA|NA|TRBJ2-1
TGTGCCAGCAGTGGAGGGGTGAACCCCTACAATAAGCAGTTCTTC
CASSGGVNPYNKQFF
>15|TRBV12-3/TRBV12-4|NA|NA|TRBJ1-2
TGTGCCAGCAGCAGACTCCTCCAGGGGAACTATGGCTACACCTTC
CASSRLLQGNYGYTF
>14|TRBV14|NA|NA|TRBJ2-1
TGTGCCAGCAGCCAAGGGTCGTTAACGGGTGAGCAGTTCTTC
CASSQGSLTGEQFF
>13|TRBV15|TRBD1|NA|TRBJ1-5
TGTGCCACGGGACAGGGGCTAAATCAGCCCCAGCATTTT
CATGQGLNQPQHF
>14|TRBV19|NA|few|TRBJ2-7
TGTGCCAGTAGTCAAGCCGTATATCGGTACGAGCAGTACTTC
CASSQAVYRYEQYF
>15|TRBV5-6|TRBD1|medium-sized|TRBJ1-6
TGTGCCAGCAGCTTGGGGACAGGGAGTCATTCACCCCTCCACTTT
CASSLGTGSHSPLHF
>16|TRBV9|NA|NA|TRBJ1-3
TGTGCCAGCAGCGTAGAACGGGGATACTCTGGAAACACCATATATTTT
CASSVERGYSGNTIYF
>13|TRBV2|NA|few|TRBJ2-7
TGTGCCAGCAGTGTGGGCACAACCTACGAGCAGTACTTC
CASSVGTTYEQYF
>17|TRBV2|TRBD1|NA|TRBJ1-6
TGCGCCAGCAGCCAAGATTCGTACGGGACAGGGCGATCACCCCTCCACTTT
CASSQDSYGTGRSPLHF
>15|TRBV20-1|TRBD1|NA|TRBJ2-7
TGCAGTGCCATCACCGGGACAGGGTTTGCCTACGAGCAGTACTTC
CSAITGTGFAYEQYF
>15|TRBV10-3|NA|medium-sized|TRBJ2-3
TGTGCCATCAGTGAGTGGTCAGGGAGCACAGATACGCAGTATTTT
CAISEWSGSTDTQYF
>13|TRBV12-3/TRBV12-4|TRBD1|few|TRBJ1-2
TGTGCCAGCAGTTCACAGGGGGCAAAAGGCTACACCTTC
CASSSQGAKGYTF
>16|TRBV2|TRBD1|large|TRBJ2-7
TGTGCCAGCAGTGTCTTCGAGACAGGGGGGTCCTACGAGCAGTACTTC
CASSVFETGGSYEQYF
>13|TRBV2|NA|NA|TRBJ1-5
TGTGCCAGCAGAGGCAGGATCTATCAGCCCCAGCATTTT
CASRGRIYQPQHF
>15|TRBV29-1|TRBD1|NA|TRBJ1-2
TGCAGCGTTGGGACAGGGGCTGTCACTAACTATGGCTACACCTTC
CSVGTGAVTNYGYTF
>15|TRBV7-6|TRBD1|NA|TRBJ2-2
TGTGCCAGCAGACAGGGACAGGGGAAGTCCGGGGAGCTGTTTTTT
CASRQGQGKSGELFF
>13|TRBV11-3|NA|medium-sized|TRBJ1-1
TGTGCCAGCAGCTTAGAACAGTCCACTGAAGCTTTCTTT
CASSLEQSTEAFF
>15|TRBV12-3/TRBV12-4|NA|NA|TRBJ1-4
TGTGCCAGCAGTCCCTCGGTGGCTGCTAATGAAAAACTGTTTTTT
CASSPSVAANEKLFF
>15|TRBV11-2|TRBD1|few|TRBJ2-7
TGTGCCAGCAGCTGGCGGGGGACAGGGACCTACGAGCAGTACTTC
CASSWRGTGTYEQYF
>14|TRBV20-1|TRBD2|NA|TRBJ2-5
TGCAGTGCTCTAGAGGGGACTACGCAAGAGACCCAGTACTTC
CSALEGTTQETQYF
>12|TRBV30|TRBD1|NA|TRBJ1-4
TGTGCCAGAAACAGGGGGAGCGAAAAACTGTTTTTT
CARNRGSEKLFF
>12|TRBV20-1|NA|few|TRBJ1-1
TGCAGTGCTAGAGCCAGGGGATCTGAAGCTTTCTTT
CSARARGSEAFF
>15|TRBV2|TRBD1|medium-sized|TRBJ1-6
TGTGCCAGCAGCCGCACCGGACAGGGTAATTCACCCCTCCACTTT
CASSRTGQGNSPLHF
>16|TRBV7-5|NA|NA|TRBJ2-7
NA
CISVPEATREFNEQYF
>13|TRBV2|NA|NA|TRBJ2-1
TGTGCCAGCTACAACAGGGAATCCAATGAGCAGTTCTTC
CASYNRESNEQFF
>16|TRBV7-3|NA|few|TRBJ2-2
TGTGCCAGCAGTCGAACCACGGGCCTAGGGAGCGGGGAGCTGTTTTTT
CASSRTTGLGSGELFF
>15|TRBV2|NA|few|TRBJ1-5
TGTGCCAGCAGACCGACAGATCATAGCAATCAGCCCCAGCATTTT
CASRPTDHSNQPQHF
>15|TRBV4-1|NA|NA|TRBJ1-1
TGCGCCAGCAGCCAATCCCAGTACTTGGGGGCTGAAGCTTTCTTT
CASSQSQYLGAEAFF
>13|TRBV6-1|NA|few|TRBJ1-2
TGTGCCACCAAATGGGGCACTAACTATGGCTACACCTTC
CATKWGTNYGYTF
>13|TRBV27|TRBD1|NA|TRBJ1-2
TGTGCCAGCAGTGGACAGGGAGACTATGGCTACACCTTC
CASSGQGDYGYTF